A few counts support the clone carrying this TCR beta chain. Its antigen is not known. CDR3 length: 15 residues. V was cut by 6 bases and J by 2 bases, with 18 bases left in between. CDR1 and CDR2 (germline): DFQATT, SNEGSKA (reference sequence). MiXCR was run by TCRdb on the 5' RACE reads, yielding one entry per CDR3 protein. Of about 310,000 distinct CDR3 sequences in the sample, 15% to 20% were seen once. The sample comes from a study of T-cell memory formation after mild COVID-19. Across the whole study: Clusters of TCRs were largely donor specific. Study-wide findings and caveats: Confirmation was lacking for SARS-CoV-2 specificity of second-wave clones that peaked on day 37. In pre-infection memory, a portion of responding clones appeared, which suggested that cross-reactive memory joined. Day 15 to 85 contracting clones showed balanced CD4/CD8; later expanders leaned CD4+.

Sequenced sample: PBMCs or a T cell subset sorted from them (not recorded which). The chain is built from TRBV20-1 and TRBJ2-3; D is possibly TRBD2 (6 bases). The receptor was isolated from a young man who had mild COVID-19 (a few samples of this study predate the infection). Cell type and time point are not known. The DNA of the CDR3 is TGCAGTGCCCCCCCCAATGGGGGGAACACAGATACGCAGTATTTT. Amino acid sequence: CSAPPNGGNTDTQYF.